The next 32 T cell receptor beta chains were all read from a single sample in a study of T cell responses to AZD1222 COVID-19 vaccine. Using immunoSEQ multiplex PCR, the repertoire was profiled, and TCRdb retains in-frame clones only, with some absent. The sample records some 130,000 clones, 90% being singletons. Source: peripheral blood, taken on day 0 of AZD1222 vaccination. The receptors were gathered from an adult in good health.

This sequence joins TRBV6-2 or TRBV6-3 and TRBJ2-7, with D perhaps matching TRBD1 or TRBD2 (5 bases each). V shed 5 bases and J shed 0 bases, with 8 bases lying between them. Per the germline V gene, CDR1 is MNHEY and CDR2 is SVGEGT. The CDR3 is 13 amino acids. CDR3: CASSLGGSYEQYF. CDR3 DNA sequence: TGTGCCAGCAGTCTTGGGGGCTCCTACGAGCAGTACTTC.

This chain uses TRBV6-5 with TRBJ2-7; the match to TRBD1 covers 8 bases. The CDR3 contains 15 residues. The germline V gene has CDR1 MNHEY and CDR2 SVGAGI. Trimming at V came to 5 bases and at J to 1 base, leaving 7 bases not matched to a gene. The CDR3 protein is CASSLSGGASYEQYF. The CDR3 DNA sequence: TGTGCCAGCAGTCTCTCAGGGGGCGCTTCCTACGAGCAGTACTTC.

V gene TRBV5-6 combines with J gene TRBJ2-1; D might be TRBD2 (5 bases). The germline V gene has CDR1 SGHDT and CDR2 YYEEEE. This CDR3 is 12 amino acids long. Trimming pared 3 bases from V and 9 bases from J, leaving 10 bases between. CDR3 in amino acids: CASSSLGVEQFF. The CDR3, as DNA: TGTGCCAGCAGCTCCCTCGGGGTTGAGCAGTTCTTC.

This chain connects TRBV3-1 (or the pseudogene TRBV3-2) to TRBJ2-1; D ambiguous. Germline loops: CDR1 LGHDT, CDR2 YNNKEL (reference sequence). The CDR3 runs to 12 residues. The V gene lost 3 bases and the J gene lost 1 base, with 1 base spanning the gap. This CDR3 is CASSHSYNEQFF. The CDR3 nucleotides are TGTGCCAGCAGCCATTCCTACAATGAGCAGTTCTTC.

This clone is medium-sized by share. The rearrangement joins TRBV5-4 to TRBJ2-1; possible D gene TRBD1, 5 bases. The CDR3 covers 15 residues. Germline values: CDR1 SGHNT, CDR2 YYREEE (reference sequence). Trimming took off 6 bases at V and 5 bases at J, with 18 bases between the two ends. Here the CDR3 reads CASTVARTLNNEQFF. The DNA for the CDR3 is TGTGCCAGCACCGTCGCGAGGACATTGAACAATGAGCAGTTCTTC.

V gene TRBV14 combines with J gene TRBJ1-2; D is possibly TRBD1 (5 bases). V dropped 6 bases and J dropped 8 bases, with 13 bases sitting between them. CDR3 length: 12 amino acids. The germline V gene has CDR1 SGHDN and CDR2 FVKESK. The CDR3, as DNA: TGTGCCAGCAGTGAAGGGGAGGTCGGCTACACCTTC. This sequence encodes CASSEGEVGYTF.

The gene calls are TRBV11-2 and TRBJ1-1; maybe TRBD1 (6 bases). The CDR3 is 17 residues long. Germline CDR1 and CDR2: SGHAT and FQNNGV. V lost 5 bases and J 2 bases, leaving 21 bases between the germline ends. The CDR3 DNA follows: TGTGCCAGCAGCCCTCGACAGGCGTTCAACCAAAACACTGAAGCTTTCTTT. It is translated as CASSPRQAFNQNTEAFF.

J is TRBJ2-3 and V is TRBV4-3; 7 bases are shared with TRBD2. The CDR3 has 16 residues. CDR1 and CDR2 (germline): LGHNA, YSLEER. V lost 1 base, J lost 6 bases, and 10 bases stayed unmatched. CDR3 sequence (DNA): TGCGCCAGCAGCCAAGCCAGCGGGGTATTAGGTGATACGCAGTATTTT. Protein product: CASSQASGVLGDTQYF.

The chain combines TRBV5-1 with TRBJ1-1; weak D call: TRBD1 (6 bases). V shed 4 bases and J shed 7 bases, with 17 bases lying between them. The CDR3 has 14 residues. Germline assignment: CDR1 SGHRS and CDR2 YFSETQ. This CDR3 reads CASSPRRMDSEAFF. The CDR3 bases are TGCGCCAGCAGCCCTCGGAGAATGGACAGTGAAGCTTTCTTT.

The chain links TRBV28 to TRBJ1-2, with D unresolved. Germline CDR1 reads MDHEN; CDR2 reads SYDVKM. With 1 base removed from V and 3 bases from J, the gap between germline ends came to 9 bases. The CDR3 covers 14 residues. The CDR3: CASSLYPPDYGYTF. The CDR3 DNA reads as TGTGCCAGCAGTTTATACCCCCCGGACTATGGCTACACCTTC.

The chain couples TRBV28 to TRBJ1-2; possible D gene TRBD1, 5 bases. V lost 5 bases, J lost 3 bases, and 10 bases lay in between. The CDR3 totals 13 residues. Germline V gives CDR1 MDHEN, CDR2 SYDVKM. CDR3 amino acids: CASSTGADYGYTF. CDR3 in DNA: TGTGCCAGCAGTACCGGGGCGGACTATGGCTACACCTTC.

The rearrangement uses TRBV6-4 and TRBJ2-3; 9 bases are a match to TRBD2. With 0 bases clipped from V and 6 bases from J, the junction kept 4 bases outside the gene matches. This CDR3 region has 15 residues. Germline values: CDR1 MRHNA, CDR2 SNTAGT. The CDR3 nucleotides are TGTGCCAGCAGTGACTCCGCGGGGGGGCTGGATACGCAGTATTTT. This codes for CASSDSAGGLDTQYF.

The J gene is TRBJ1-5, the V gene TRBV6-5; no clear D. The germline CDR1 and CDR2 sequences are MNHEY and SVGAGI. The CDR3 contains 15 residues. Trimming stripped 7 bases from V and 1 base from J, with 14 bases between. Here the CDR3 reads CASTKDPRSNQPQHF. CDR3 nucleotides: TGTGCCAGCACCAAGGACCCTAGGAGCAATCAGCCCCAGCATTTT.

The rearrangement uses TRBV6-5 and TRBJ1-6; D is unresolved. Trimming removed 2 bases from V and 10 bases from J, with 18 bases in between. In germline, CDR1 is MNHEY, CDR2 SVGAGI. CDR3 length equals 16 residues. The CDR3 here is CASSYVGGLAASPLHF. DNA for the CDR3: TGTGCCAGCAGTTACGTCGGCGGTTTGGCTGCCTCACCCCTCCACTTT.

This clone came up once. V is TRBV14 and J is TRBJ1-2, with a possible D match to TRBD1 (6 bases). The CDR3 covers 14 residues. Germline V CDR1 and CDR2: SGHDN, FVKESK. Trimming pared 4 bases from V and 4 bases from J, leaving 13 bases between. CDR3 protein: CASSPYRVSYGYTF. Written as DNA, the CDR3 is TGTGCCAGCAGCCCCTACAGGGTTTCCTATGGCTACACCTTC. The whole variable domain, remainder taken from reference TRBV14 and TRBJ1-2, is EAGVTQFPSHSVIEKGQTVTLRCDPISGHDNLYWYRRVMGKEIKFLLHFVKESKQDESGMPNNRFLAERTGGTYSTLKVQPAELEDSGVYFCASSPYRVSYGYTFGSGTRLTVV.

The rearrangement uses TRBV19 and TRBJ2-6; TRBD2 aligns across 8 bases. The CDR3 covers 15 residues. CDR1 is LNHDA and CDR2 is SQIVND in the germline V gene (reference sequence). Trimming cost V 8 bases and J 1 base; bases outside gene matches: 4. CDR3 in DNA: TGTGCCAGTGGGGTAGCGGGGTCTGGGGCCAACGTCCTGACTTTC. Residues: CASGVAGSGANVLTF.

J is TRBJ2-1 and V is TRBV19; TRBD1 agrees at 7 bases. Trimming cost V 1 base and J 5 bases; bases outside gene matches: 8. This CDR3 is 16 amino acids long. The germline V gene encodes CDR1 LNHDA and CDR2 SQIVND (reference sequence). CDR3 in amino acids: CASSIVVGTANNEQFF. As DNA, the CDR3 is TGTGCCAGTAGTATAGTAGTCGGGACAGCTAACAATGAGCAGTTCTTC.

The chain couples TRBV4-2 to TRBJ1-1, with a possible D match to TRBD1 (5 bases). The CDR3 covers 13 residues. Germline CDR1 LGHNA, CDR2 YNFKEQ. V was shortened by 0 bases and J by 11 bases, with 13 bases between the two germline ends. As DNA, the CDR3 is TGTGCCAGCAGCCAAGATTTGGGGGATCGGGCTTTCTTT. It yields the protein CASSQDLGDRAFF.

This clone appeared once. The chain is built from TRBV6-5 and TRBJ1-6, with unresolved D. The germline V gene encodes CDR1 MNHEY and CDR2 SVGAGI. Trimming cost V 8 bases and J 15 bases, with 23 bases left between them. This CDR3 region has 14 residues. The CDR3 loop is CASWMGSVGHHLHF. The CDR3 DNA follows: TGTGCCAGCTGGATGGGTTCGGTCGGGCATCACCTCCACTTT.

The J gene is TRBJ1-1, the V gene TRBV4-2, with D perhaps TRBD1 (6 bases). CDR3 size: 13 residues. With 10 bases removed from V and 0 bases from J, the gap between germline ends came to 12 bases. Germline V gene data show CDR1 as LGHNA and CDR2 as YNFKEQ. The CDR3 region has the DNA TGTGCCACCAGAAACAGGGTGAACACTGAAGCTTTCTTT. This encodes CATRNRVNTEAFF.

The chain couples TRBV5-4 to TRBJ2-1, with D perhaps given as TRBD1 or TRBD2 (5 bases each). Germline lookup yields CDR1 SGHNT and CDR2 YYREEE (reference sequence). The V gene lost 4 bases and the J gene lost 7 bases, with 15 bases spanning the gap. This CDR3 contains 14 residues. As DNA, the CDR3 is TGTGCCAGCAGCCCCCGGGACCAGGGAAATGAGCAGTTCTTC. The encoded protein is CASSPRDQGNEQFF.

The genes are TRBV7-8 and TRBJ2-5, with a tentative D call TRBD2 (6 bases). V was cut by 7 bases and J by 2 bases, with 11 bases left in between. This CDR3 comprises 13 residues. Germline V gives CDR1 SGHVS, CDR2 FQNEAQ. The CDR3 here is CASNGGRQETQYF. CDR3 coding DNA: TGTGCCAGCAACGGGGGAAGGCAAGAGACCCAGTACTTC.

The chain has TRBV9 and TRBJ2-2, with TRBD2 matching over 10 bases. V was clipped by 3 bases and J by 2 bases; unmatched bases: 7. In germline, CDR1 is SGDLS, CDR2 YYNGEE. This CDR3 is built from 17 residues. The CDR3 region has the DNA TGTGCCAGCAGCGGAAAACTAGCGGGGAAAAACACCGGGGAGCTGTTTTTT. Protein: CASSGKLAGKNTGELFF.

The rearrangement joins TRBV7-9 to TRBJ2-7; D call uncertain. Germline V CDR1 and CDR2: SEHNR, FQNEAQ (reference sequence). V was cut by 4 bases and J by 1 base, with 11 bases left in between. The length of the CDR3 is 14 residues. The CDR3 here is CASSSDPRSYEQYF. The CDR3 coding sequence is TGTGCCAGCAGCTCCGATCCTAGATCCTACGAGCAGTACTTC. Supplemented by reference TRBV7-9 and TRBJ2-7, the full variable domain reads DTGVSQNPRHKITKRGQNVTFRCDPISEHNRLYWYRQTLGQGPEFLTYFQNEAQLEKSRLLSDRFSAERPKGSFSTLEIQRTEQGDSAMYLCASSSDPRSYEQYFGPGTRLTVT.

This rearrangement joins TRBV18 to TRBJ2-2; 13 bases line up with TRBD2. This CDR3 contains 16 residues. The junction had 1 base not matched to a gene; V was cut back by 4 bases and J by 2 bases. Germline V gene lookup returns CDR1 KGHSH and CDR2 LQKENI. CDR3 in amino acids: CASSRTSGGNTGELFF. As DNA, the CDR3 is TGTGCCAGCTCACGGACTAGCGGGGGTAACACCGGGGAGCTGTTTTTT.

The chain recombines TRBV5-4 with TRBJ1-6; D is undetermined. Trimming took 1 base from V and 9 from J, leaving 11 bases between them. CDR1 SGHNT and CDR2 YYREEE come from the germline V gene (reference sequence). The CDR3 sequence is 14 residues long. The CDR3, as DNA: TGTGCCAGCAGCTTGATTCGGGGATCTTCACCCCTCCACTTT. It specifies CASSLIRGSSPLHF.

Details on this clone: An end of the junction differs from the germline gene, which may be a read error. The chain couples TRBV9 to TRBJ2-5; D gene unclear. The CDR3 is made up of 13 amino acids. Germline V gene data show CDR1 as SGDLS and CDR2 as YYNGEE. The chain's CDR3 is CASSVADQGTQYF. The DNA for the CDR3 is TGTGCCAGCAGCGTAGCGGATCAAGGGACCCAGTACTTC.

The chain carries TRBV3-1 (or the pseudogene TRBV3-2) and TRBJ1-2, with unresolved D. CDR1 and CDR2 (germline): LGHDT, YNNKEL (reference sequence). The V end was cut by 6 bases, the J end by 7 bases, with 15 bases between. There are 13 residues in the CDR3. The CDR3 DNA reads as TGTGCCAGCAGTCCTAACACCCTTCGTGGCTACACCTTC. This gives the protein CASSPNTLRGYTF.

The rearrangement uses TRBV4-2 and TRBJ2-5; D perhaps matches TRBD2 (5 bases). This CDR3 has 13 residues. Trimming cost V 0 bases and J 3 bases, with 5 bases left between them. Germline V gives CDR1 LGHNA, CDR2 YNFKEQ. Here the CDR3 DNA reads TGTGCCAGCAGCCAAGAGACTAAAGAGACCCAGTACTTC. It yields the protein CASSQETKETQYF.

CDR3: CASSYLTYEQYF. The DNA for the CDR3 is TGTGCCAGCAGTTACTTAACCTACGAGCAGTACTTC. The rearrangement uses TRBV6-2 or TRBV6-3 and TRBJ2-7; no firm D call. V lost 1 base to trimming and J lost 2 bases, with 3 bases between them. Germline CDR1 reads MNHEY; CDR2 reads SVGEGT. CDR3 length equals 12 residues.

CDR3 nucleotides: TGTGCCAGTAGTTACATCGGGACACCTGGCTACACCTTC. Translating it yields CASSYIGTPGYTF. J is TRBJ1-2 and V is TRBV19; possible D gene TRBD1, 6 bases. Germline CDR1 reads LNHDA; CDR2 reads SQIVND (reference sequence). V was clipped by 5 bases and J by 7 bases, with 14 bases between them. The CDR3 covers 13 residues.

This rearrangement joins TRBV28 to TRBJ2-2; 7 nucleotides match TRBD1. Trimming cost V 6 bases and J 4 bases; bases outside gene matches: 8. The V gene's germline CDR1 is MDHEN and CDR2 SYDVKM. The CDR3 is made up of 15 amino acids. CDR3 sequence: CASRQGSSGTGELFF. In DNA, the CDR3 is TGTGCCAGCAGACAGGGGAGTTCGGGCACCGGGGAGCTGTTTTTT.